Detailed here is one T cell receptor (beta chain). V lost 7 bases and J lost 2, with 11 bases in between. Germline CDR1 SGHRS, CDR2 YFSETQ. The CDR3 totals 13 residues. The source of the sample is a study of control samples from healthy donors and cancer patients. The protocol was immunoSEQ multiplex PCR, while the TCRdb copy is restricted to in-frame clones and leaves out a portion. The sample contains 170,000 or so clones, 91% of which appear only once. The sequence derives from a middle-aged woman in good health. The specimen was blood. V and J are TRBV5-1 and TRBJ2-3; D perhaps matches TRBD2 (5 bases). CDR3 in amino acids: CASAILATDTQYF. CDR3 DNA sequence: TGCGCCAGCGCAATCCTAGCCACAGATACGCAGTATTTT.